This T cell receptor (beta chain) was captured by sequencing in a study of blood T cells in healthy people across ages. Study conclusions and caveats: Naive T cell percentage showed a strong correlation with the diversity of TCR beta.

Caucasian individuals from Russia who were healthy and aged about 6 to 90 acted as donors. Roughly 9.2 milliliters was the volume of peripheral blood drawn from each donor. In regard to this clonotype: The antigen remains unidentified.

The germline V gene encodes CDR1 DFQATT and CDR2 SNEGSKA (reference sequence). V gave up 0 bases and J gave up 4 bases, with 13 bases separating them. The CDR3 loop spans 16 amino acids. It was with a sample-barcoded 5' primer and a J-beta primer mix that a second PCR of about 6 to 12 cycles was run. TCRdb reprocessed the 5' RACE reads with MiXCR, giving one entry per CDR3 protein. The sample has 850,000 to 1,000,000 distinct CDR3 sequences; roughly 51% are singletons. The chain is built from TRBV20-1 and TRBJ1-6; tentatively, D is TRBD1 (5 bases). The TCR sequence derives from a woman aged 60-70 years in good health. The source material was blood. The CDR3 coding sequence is TGCAGTGCTAGAGAAGAGGGGAGGCAATATAATTCACCCCTCCACTTT. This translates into CSAREEGRQYNSPLHF.